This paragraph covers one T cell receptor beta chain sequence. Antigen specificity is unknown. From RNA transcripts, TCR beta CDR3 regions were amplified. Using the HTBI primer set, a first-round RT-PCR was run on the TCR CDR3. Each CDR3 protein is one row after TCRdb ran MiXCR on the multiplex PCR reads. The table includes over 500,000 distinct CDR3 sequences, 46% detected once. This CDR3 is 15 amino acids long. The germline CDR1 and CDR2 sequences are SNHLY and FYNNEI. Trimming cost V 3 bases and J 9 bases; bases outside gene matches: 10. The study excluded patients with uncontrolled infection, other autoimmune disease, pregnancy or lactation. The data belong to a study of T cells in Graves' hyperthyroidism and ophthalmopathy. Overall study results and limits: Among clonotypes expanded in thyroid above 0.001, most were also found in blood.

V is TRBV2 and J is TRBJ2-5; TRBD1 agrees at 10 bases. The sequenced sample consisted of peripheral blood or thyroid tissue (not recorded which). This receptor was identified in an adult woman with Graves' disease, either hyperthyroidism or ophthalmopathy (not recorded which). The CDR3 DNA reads TGTGCCAGCAGTGAGACAGGGGGCTCTCGACAGCCCCAGTACTTC. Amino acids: CASSETGGSRQPQYF.